A selection of T cell receptor beta chains follows, all from one sample in a study of OX40 agonist ivuxolimab in advanced cancers. Measured with immunoSEQ multiplex PCR; TCRdb has only the in-frame clones, and not every one. The sample has approximately 71,000 clones, about four fifths seen once; the top ten hold around 0.8%. Sequences were derived from CD4+ or CD8+ T cells sorted from blood, sampled in a trial of the OX40 agonist ivuxolimab. The receptors here all came from an adult with an advanced solid tumor such as melanoma, head and neck, liver or kidney cancer. Each CDR3 is given with its conserved first and last residue. A D gene is named only where the DNA matches it firmly. A clone size is listed for some rows: how often the clone was seen (once, few, many), or a class if it is expanded.

-,TRBJ2-1,TRBV5-1,-,TGCGCCAGCAGTACCGGGACACCGCGAGATGAGCAGTTCTTC,CASSTGTPRDEQFF
medium-sized,TRBJ1-2,TRBV4-3,TRBD1,TGCGCCAGCAGCCAAGCACCGGGACAGCCTAACTATGGCTACACCTTC,CASSQAPGQPNYGYTF
once,TRBJ2-1,TRBV5-1,TRBD2,TGCGCCAGCAGCTGGGGGGGAGCGGGAGCCTACAATGAGCAGTTCTTC,CASSWGGAGAYNEQFF
-,TRBJ2-7,TRBV21-1,-,TGTGCCAGCAGCAAAGCGTGCGGGGGGGGAACCTACGAGCAGTACTTC,CASSKACGGGTYEQYF
-,TRBJ2-5,TRBV7-7,TRBD2,TGTGCTAGCAGCTTGGGTAGCGGGGGGTCAGAGACCCAGTACTTC,CASSLGSGGSETQYF
-,TRBJ2-7,TRBV30,TRBD2,TGTGCCTGGAGTTTTTTCAGCGGGATAGGGTACGAGCAGTACTTC,CAWSFFSGIGYEQYF
-,TRBJ2-1,TRBV7-2,TRBD2,TGTGCCAGCAGCCCACTGACTAGCGGGGGGTACAATGAGCAGTTCTTC,CASSPLTSGGYNEQFF
once,TRBJ1-1,TRBV6-5,-,TGTGCCAGCAGTTACTCGAATAGCCCTTTAAGAACTGAAGCTTTCTTT,CASSYSNSPLRTEAFF
-,TRBJ2-7,TRBV7-2,TRBD2,TGTGCCAGCAGCTACGCCGGGACTAACTCCTACGAGCAGTACTTC,CASSYAGTNSYEQYF
-,TRBJ1-3,TRBV6-1,TRBD1,TGTGCCAGCAGTCTTGACAGGGGGGGAGGAAACACCATATATTTT,CASSLDRGGGNTIYF
-,TRBJ2-5,TRBV5-1,TRBD2,TGCGCCAGCAGCTTGGATGGGACTAGGGGTGAGACCCAGTACTTC,CASSLDGTRGETQYF
-,TRBJ1-5,TRBV5-6,-,TGTGCCAGCAGCTTGCGGCAGGGGAATCAGCCCCAGCATTTT,CASSLRQGNQPQHF
-,TRBJ1-4,TRBV28,TRBD1,TGTGCCAGCAGTTCCCCCGGGACAGGGTTATCTGAAAAACTGTTTTTT,CASSSPGTGLSEKLFF
-,TRBJ1-2,TRBV4-3,-,TGCGCCAGCAGCCAAGCCGGTCCAGGGAGTTGGTATGGCTACACCTTC,CASSQAGPGSWYGYTF
-,TRBJ1-6,TRBV11-2,TRBD1,TGTGCCAGCAGTCGACCCGACAGGGGGGGTAATTCACCCCTCCACTTT,CASSRPDRGGNSPLHF
-,TRBJ2-7,TRBV30,TRBD1,TGTGCCTGGTCCGGGACAGGGGGCTACGAGCAGTACTTC,CAWSGTGGYEQYF
-,TRBJ2-1,TRBV6-1,-,TGTGCCACCGAACAGAAGGGCTTTTACAATGAGCAGTTCTTC,CATEQKGFYNEQFF
few,TRBJ2-2,TRBV10-1,-,TGCGCCAGCAGTGAGTCTGGGGGCAACGGGGAGCTGTTTTTT,CASSESGGNGELFF
once,TRBJ2-6,TRBV7-3,-,TGTGCCAGCAGGTACAGATCCGGGGCCAACGTCCTGACTTTC,CASRYRSGANVLTF
-,TRBJ2-7,TRBV18,-,TGTGCCAGCTCACCCTCGGCAGGGGGGTACGAGCAGTACTTC,CASSPSAGGYEQYF
-,TRBJ1-4,TRBV7-9,-,TGTGCCAGCAGCGCGAGTGGAGGGAGGAGTCTTGGAGAAAAACTGTTTTTT,CASSASGGRSLGEKLFF
-,TRBJ1-5,TRBV6-1,TRBD1,TGTGCCAGCAGTGGCCAGGGACAGGGCAATCAGCCCCAGCATTTT,CASSGQGQGNQPQHF
-,TRBJ1-3,TRBV7-8,-,TGTGCCAGCAGCATCCGGGACTCCAGCTCTGGAAACACCATATATTTT,CASSIRDSSSGNTIYF
-,TRBJ2-1,TRBV27,-,TGTGCCAGCAGTCCACCAGGGCCGGGGAGTAAGTTCTTC,CASSPPGPGSKFF
-,TRBJ2-1,TRBV5-1,TRBD1,TGCGCCAGCAGCTTGGCTGGGACAGAGGGACCATACAATGAGCAGTTCTTC,CASSLAGTEGPYNEQFF
-,TRBJ2-3,TRBV5-6,-,TGTGCCAGCAGCTTGGGGGGGGCCCTCACAGATACGCAGTATTTT,CASSLGGALTDTQYF
once,TRBJ1-6,TRBV7-2,TRBD1,TGTGCCAGCAGCTTTAGGACAGGGGGCTTAGGTTCACCCCTCCACTTT,CASSFRTGGLGSPLHF
-,TRBJ1-6,TRBV19,-,TGTGCCAGTAGTACCCCCCCGACGGGGAATTCACCCCTCCACTTT,CASSTPPTGNSPLHF
-,TRBJ2-7,TRBV21-1,-,TGTGCCAGCAGCCAACATTACGAGCAGTACTTC,CASSQHYEQYF
-,TRBJ2-2,TRBV10-3,TRBD1,TGTGCCATCTCGACAGGGGTAGACGGGGAGCTGTTTTTT,CAISTGVDGELFF
-,TRBJ1-5,TRBV28,-,TGTGCCAGCAGTTCAGATAGCAATCAGCCCCAGCATTTT,CASSSDSNQPQHF
once,TRBJ1-4,TRBV5-1,-,TGCGCCAGCAGCCTCTTAGGGGGGGCCGGAGAAAAACTGTTTTTT,CASSLLGGAGEKLFF
once,TRBJ2-7,TRBV10-3,-,TGTGCCATCAGACAGGGTAGCAACGAGCAGTACTTC,CAIRQGSNEQYF
-,TRBJ2-7,TRBV6-1,-,TGTGCCAGCAGTATAACATCATCCTACGAGCAGTACTTC,CASSITSSYEQYF
-,TRBJ1-6,TRBV6-5,-,TGTGCCAGCAGCCGCGTGAGGAGGTTGTCACCCCTCCACTTT,CASSRVRRLSPLHF
few,TRBJ1-1,TRBV5-5,TRBD1,TGTGCCAGCAGCGGACAGGCGAACACTGAAGCTTTCTTT,CASSGQANTEAFF
-,TRBJ2-7,TRBV9,-,TGTGCCAGCAGCGTAGGAGGGACTGGGTACGAGCAGTACTTC,CASSVGGTGYEQYF
-,TRBJ2-3,TRBV5-5,TRBD1,TGTGCCAGCAGCCGCAAGGGACAGGGTGAGGCAGATACGCAGTATTTT,CASSRKGQGEADTQYF
-,TRBJ1-6,TRBV7-9,TRBD1,TGTGCCAGCAGCTTCGGCGGGACAGTTGGGGATTCACCCCTCCACTTT,CASSFGGTVGDSPLHF
once,TRBJ2-1,TRBV5-1,-,TGCGCCAGCAGCTTGGTGGTAGCCGACATAAGAAGATACAATGAGCAGTTCTTC,CASSLVVADIRRYNEQFF
-,TRBJ2-2,TRBV15,-,TGTGCCACCAGCGAATTTACTCGGGGGCTGAACACCGGGGAGCTGTTTTTT,CATSEFTRGLNTGELFF
-,TRBJ2-3,TRBV9,TRBD2,TGTGCCAGCAGCGTATTTACGGGGGGTGGAGATACGCAGTATTTT,CASSVFTGGGDTQYF
-,TRBJ2-7,TRBV5-1,-,TGCGCCAGCAGCACATCCCGGGACGGGTCCTACGAGCAGTACTTC,CASSTSRDGSYEQYF
-,TRBJ2-5,TRBV6-6,-,TGTGCCAGCAGTTCAACCCAAGAGACCCAGTACTTC,CASSSTQETQYF
-,TRBJ2-7,TRBV7-2,-,TGTGCCAGCAGCCCCCCCGGGGGATGGAGCGAGCAGTACTTC,CASSPPGGWSEQYF
-,TRBJ1-5,TRBV2,-,TGTGCCAGCAGTGAACGTGTATGGGGCAATCAGCCCCAGCATTTT,CASSERVWGNQPQHF
-,TRBJ1-5,TRBV30,-,TGTGCCGGCGGGGGGAGCAATCAGCCCCAGCATTTT,CAGGGSNQPQHF
-,TRBJ1-5,TRBV28,TRBD1,TGTGCCAGCAGTTTATGGAGCGACAGGGGGCAGGGGAATCAGCCCCAGCATTTT,CASSLWSDRGQGNQPQHF